This TCR beta chain was obtained from a study of blood T cell repertoires in COVID-19. Across the study: There were acute and convalescent COVID-19 samples, and they came from the United States, Italy and Spain. In each case, the material was cDNA or gDNA derived from T cells, B-cell-depleted T cells, or PBMCs.

Authors' processing steps: Amplification with reference gene primers provided the estimates of nucleated cell counts. Clones were sequenced by immunoSEQ multiplex PCR, and TCRdb holds only the in-frame ones, with some missing. For V, J and clone size, that table is used; D and trimming come from the DNA. The table includes over 60,000 clones, roughly 82% detected once. The length of the CDR3 is 14 residues. Germline V gene sequence: CDR1 GTSNPN, CDR2 SVGIG (reference sequence). V was trimmed by 7 bases and J by 0 bases, leaving 13 bases between them. The J gene is TRBJ2-1, the V gene TRBV30; possibly TRBD1 for D (6 bases). Sequenced material: peripheral blood. This receptor was identified in a human donor in a cohort sampled during active COVID-19. The CDR3 region is CASQGLSSYNEQFF. The CDR3 DNA is TGTGCCTCACAGGGCTTAAGCTCCTACAATGAGCAGTTCTTC.